The T cell receptor beta chain under discussion was sequenced for a study of blood T cells in healthy people across ages. A second PCR, run for about 6 to 11 cycles, used a sample-barcoded 5' primer plus a J-beta primer mix. In TCRdb, the 5' RACE reads were re-called with MiXCR into one record per CDR3 protein. The sample holds about 1.5 million distinct CDR3 sequences, around 40% seen once. V was clipped by 0 bases and J by 4 bases, with 10 bases between them. CDR1 LNHNV and CDR2 YYDKDF come from the germline V gene (reference sequence). The CDR3 is 15 amino acids. The sequence was collected from a woman younger than 30 in good health. Specimen: blood. The chain is built from TRBV15 and TRBJ1-5; D might be TRBD1 (5 bases). The CDR3 DNA reads TGTGCCACCAGCAGAGACCGGCACAGGAATCAGCCCCAGCATTTT. It specifies CATSRDRHRNQPQHF.